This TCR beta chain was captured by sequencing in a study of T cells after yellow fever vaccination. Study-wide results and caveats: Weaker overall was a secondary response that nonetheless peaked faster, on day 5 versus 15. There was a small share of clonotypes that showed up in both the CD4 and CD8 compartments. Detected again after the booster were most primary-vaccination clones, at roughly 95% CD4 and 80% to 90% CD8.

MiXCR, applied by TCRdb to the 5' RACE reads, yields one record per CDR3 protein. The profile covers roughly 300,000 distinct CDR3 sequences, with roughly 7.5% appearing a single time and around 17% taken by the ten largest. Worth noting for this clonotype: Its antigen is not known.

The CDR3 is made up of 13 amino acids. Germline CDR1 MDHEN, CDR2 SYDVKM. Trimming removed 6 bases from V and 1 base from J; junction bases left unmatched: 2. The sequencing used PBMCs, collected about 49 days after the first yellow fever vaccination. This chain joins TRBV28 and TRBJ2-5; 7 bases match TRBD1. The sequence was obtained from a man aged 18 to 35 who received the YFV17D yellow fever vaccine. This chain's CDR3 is CASRNRGQETQYF. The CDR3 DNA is TGTGCCAGCAGGAACAGGGGCCAAGAGACCCAGTACTTC.